This T cell receptor (beta chain) was recovered during a study of blood T cells in healthy people across ages (dated by TCRdb to between 2014 and 2016). The study in broad terms: In model experiments, template switching captured about one uniquely barcoded TCR beta cDNA molecule for every two T cells. Age-related changes in TCR beta repertoire diversity were measured in the study by deep sequencing normalized with unique cDNA molecular identifiers. The donors were divided into four age groups: young (average about 15 years), middle-aged (approximately 39), aged (approximately 62) and long-lived (around 80). To avoid experimental bias, donors of different ages were distributed randomly across sequencing lanes. Two additional independent replicas of 1 million unique cDNA reads from the same blood draw were analyzed for two donors (one aged 18 to 30 and one aged 80 or older).

This clonotype came up a few times. It has no known antigen specificity. The record has no base qualities; no much larger clone is one base away. The junction shows trimming of 0 bases on V and 0 bases on J, plus 7 bases between the germline ends. The CDR3 has 15 amino acids, counting the end cysteine and phenylalanine. The read is trimmed to its CDR3 DNA, 45 bases read in frame from base 1. Taken from the germline V gene (reference sequence), the CDR1 and CDR2 loops are LNHNV and YYDKDF. Study-wide conclusions, independent of this receptor: Because donor CMV infection status was unknown, age-related changes in expanded clonotypes were potentially confounded. As age increased, observed TCR beta diversity per million T cells dropped in a roughly linear way, and a significant reduction was already evident by age roughly 40. Compared with the aged group, the long-lived group had more naive CD4+ T cells, fewer expanded clones and increased TCR diversity, suggesting age selection. Total diversity estimates from one million sequenced T cells were considered lower bounds and underestimates. Since profiling was done on bulk unsorted PBMCs, naive and antigen-experienced compartments could not be conclusively compared. A strong correlation was found between observed TCR beta diversity and the percentage of naive T cells measured by flow cytometry.

Donors were a few dozen systemically healthy Caucasian individuals from Russia aged 6 to 90 years. Each donor gave ten milliliters of peripheral blood, collected into EDTA-treated Vacutainer tubes. Ficoll-Paque density-gradient centrifugation was used to isolate PBMCs, with at least 6 million obtained per sample. Total RNA was extracted from PBMCs with Trizol reagent, with at least 6 micrograms obtained per sample. The percentages of naive CD45RAhigh/CD27high T cells were determined by flow cytometry on a PBMC aliquot from every donor. Library prep was done by 5' RACE. Sequencing was performed on an Illumina HiSeq 2500. A second PCR of roughly 7 to 11 cycles was performed with a sample-barcoded 5' primer and a J-beta primer mix. Each TCR beta cDNA molecule received a unique molecular identifier from a template-switch 5' adaptor carrying 12 random nucleotides. Each sample yielded at least 3 million CDR3-containing paired-end reads. First-strand cDNA was synthesized from all RNA with the Mint cDNA synthesis kit, primed by a TRBC-specific oligonucleotide. Following uracil-DNA glycosylase treatment, all cDNA underwent a first 18-cycle PCR with the universal primers M1SS and BC2_uni_R. The study's processing was this. Each sample was normalized by randomly selecting 1 million high-quality reads, each carrying a distinct molecular identifier. Instead of being binned into consensus sequences, reads with shared molecular identifiers were discarded. MiTCR, with a Q25 quality threshold and the strictest error-elimination algorithm, was used for CDR3 identification, clonotype clustering and error correction. A nonparametric unseen species model with Euler transformation was used to estimate lower-bound total TCR beta diversity. Clones were called with MiXCR by TCRdb after fastp trimmed the public reads at Q25, and only in-frame beta chains were retained. Rows matching on CDR3 protein sequence are summarized as one entry with the most common DNA and genes. What appears here as the V and J calls and clone size reflects TCRdb's work, not the paper's. The sample profile shows approximately 1.5 million distinct CDR3 sequences; about 35% of them were found once. About 10% of the sample goes to the ten largest clones.

The receptor's source is a woman aged 25-40 years in good health. The material sequenced was blood. The chain uses TRBV15 and TRBJ2-3; perhaps TRBD2 is the D gene, with 5 bases matching. The CDR3 reads CATSRESGSTDTQYF. The DNA sequence follows: TGTGCCACCAGCAGAGAAAGCGGTAGCACAGATACGCAGTATTTT. With the rest looked up from the reference TRBV15 and TRBJ2-3 genes rather than sequenced, the full variable domain is DAMVIQNPRYQVTQFGKPVTLSCSQTLNHNVMYWYQQKSSQAPKLLFHYYDKDFNNEADTPDNFQSRRPNTSFCFLDIRSPGLGDTAMYLCATSRESGSTDTQYFGPGTRLTVL.